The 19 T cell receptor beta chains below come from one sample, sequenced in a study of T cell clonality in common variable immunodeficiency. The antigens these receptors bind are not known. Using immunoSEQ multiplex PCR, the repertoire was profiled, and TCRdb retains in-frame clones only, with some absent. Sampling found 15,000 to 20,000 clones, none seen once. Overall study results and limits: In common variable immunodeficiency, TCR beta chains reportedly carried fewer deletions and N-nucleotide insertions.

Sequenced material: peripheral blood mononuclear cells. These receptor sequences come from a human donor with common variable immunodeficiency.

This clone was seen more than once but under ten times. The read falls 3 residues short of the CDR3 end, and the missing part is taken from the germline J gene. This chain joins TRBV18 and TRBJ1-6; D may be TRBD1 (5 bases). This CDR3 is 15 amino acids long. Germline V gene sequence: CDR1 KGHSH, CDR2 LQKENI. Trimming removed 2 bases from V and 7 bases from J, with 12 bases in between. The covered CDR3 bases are TGTGCCAGCTCACCAACGGGACTGTTAAATTCACCC. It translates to CASSPTGLLNSP. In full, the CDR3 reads CASSPTGLLNSPLHF.

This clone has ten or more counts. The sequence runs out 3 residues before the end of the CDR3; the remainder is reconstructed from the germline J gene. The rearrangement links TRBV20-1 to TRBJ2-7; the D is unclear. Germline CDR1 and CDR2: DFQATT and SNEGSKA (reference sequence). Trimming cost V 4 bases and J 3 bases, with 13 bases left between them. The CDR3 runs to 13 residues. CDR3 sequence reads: CSANQATHYEQYF. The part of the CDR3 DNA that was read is TGCAGTGCTAACCAGGCCACCCACTACGAG.

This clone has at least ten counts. The CDR3 loop reads CSVEDDIDYGYTF. CDR3 bases read: TGCAGCGTTGAAGATGACATCGACTATGGC. The chain carries TRBV29-1 and TRBJ1-2, with D uncertain. With the read ending 3 residues before the CDR3 end, the germline J gene is used to fill in that end. Trimming pared 0 bases from V and 3 bases from J, leaving 8 bases between. CDR1 is SQVTM, CDR2 ANQGSEA, per germline. The CDR3 loop spans 13 amino acids.

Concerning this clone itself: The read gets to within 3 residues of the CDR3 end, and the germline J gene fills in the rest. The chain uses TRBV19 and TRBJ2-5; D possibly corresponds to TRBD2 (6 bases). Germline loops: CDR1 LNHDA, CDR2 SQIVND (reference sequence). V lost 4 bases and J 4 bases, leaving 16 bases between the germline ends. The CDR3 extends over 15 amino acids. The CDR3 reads CASSTGTSLGETQYF. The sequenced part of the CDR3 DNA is TGTGCCAGTAGTACCGGAACTAGCCTTGGAGAGACC.

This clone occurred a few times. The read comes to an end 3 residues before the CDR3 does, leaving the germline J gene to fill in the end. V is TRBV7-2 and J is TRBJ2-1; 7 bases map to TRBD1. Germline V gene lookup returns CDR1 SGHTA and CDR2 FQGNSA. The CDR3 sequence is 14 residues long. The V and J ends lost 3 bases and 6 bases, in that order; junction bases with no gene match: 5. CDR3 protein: CASSFRQGANEQFF. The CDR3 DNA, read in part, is TGTGCCAGCAGCTTCCGACAGGGAGCCAATGAG.

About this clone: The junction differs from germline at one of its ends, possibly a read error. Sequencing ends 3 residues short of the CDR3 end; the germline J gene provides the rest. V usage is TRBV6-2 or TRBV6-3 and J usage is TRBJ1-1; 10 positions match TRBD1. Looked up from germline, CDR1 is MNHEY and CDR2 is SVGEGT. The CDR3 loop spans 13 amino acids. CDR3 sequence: CAGSWTGGTEAFF. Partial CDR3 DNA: TGTGCCGGCAGTTGGACAGGGGGAACTGAA.

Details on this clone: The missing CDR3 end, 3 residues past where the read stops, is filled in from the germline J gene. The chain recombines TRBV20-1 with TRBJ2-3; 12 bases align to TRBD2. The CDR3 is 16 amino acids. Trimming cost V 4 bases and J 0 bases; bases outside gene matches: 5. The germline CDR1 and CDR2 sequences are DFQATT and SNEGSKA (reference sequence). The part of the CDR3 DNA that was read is TGCAGTGCTAAGGTGACTAGCGGGAGTAGCACAGATACG. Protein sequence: CSAKVTSGSSTDT. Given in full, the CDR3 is CSAKVTSGSSTDTQYF.

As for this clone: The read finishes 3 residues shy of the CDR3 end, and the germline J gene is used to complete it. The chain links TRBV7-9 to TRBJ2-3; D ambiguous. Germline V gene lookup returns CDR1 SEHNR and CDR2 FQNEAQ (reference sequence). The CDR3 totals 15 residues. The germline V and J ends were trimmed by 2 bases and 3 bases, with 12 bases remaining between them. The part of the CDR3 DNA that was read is TGTGCCAGCAGCTTAATTGACACAAGAACAGATACG. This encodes CASSLIDTRTDT. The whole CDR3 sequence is CASSLIDTRTDTQYF.

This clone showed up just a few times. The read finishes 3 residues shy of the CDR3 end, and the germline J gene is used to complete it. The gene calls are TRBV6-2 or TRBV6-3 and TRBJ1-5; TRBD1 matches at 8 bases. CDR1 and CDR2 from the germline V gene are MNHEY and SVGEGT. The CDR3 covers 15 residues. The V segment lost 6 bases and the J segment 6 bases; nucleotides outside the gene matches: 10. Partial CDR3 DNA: TGTGCCAGCAGGGACTCGACAGGGGCGGCTCAGCCC. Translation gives CASRDSTGAAQP. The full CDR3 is CASRDSTGAAQPQHF.

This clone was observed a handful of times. The CDR3 here is CASSAGTGNTDTQYF. The part of the CDR3 DNA that was read is TGTGCCAGCAGTGCCGGGACAGGGAACACAGATACG. The chain has TRBV6-1 and TRBJ2-3; 9 bases agree with TRBD1. The DNA ends 3 residues before the CDR3 does, and the rest of the CDR3 is filled in from the germline J gene. CDR3 length: 15 amino acids. CDR1 and CDR2 (germline): MNHNS, SASEGT. With V trimmed by 4 bases and J by 2 bases, 4 bases remained unmatched.

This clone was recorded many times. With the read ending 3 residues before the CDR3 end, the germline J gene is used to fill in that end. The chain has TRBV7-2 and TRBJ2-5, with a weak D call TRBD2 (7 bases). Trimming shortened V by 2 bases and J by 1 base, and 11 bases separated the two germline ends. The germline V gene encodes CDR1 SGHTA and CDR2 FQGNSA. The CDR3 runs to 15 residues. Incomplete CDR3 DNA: TGTGCCAGCAGCTTATCGGCGGGGGCCCAAGAGACC. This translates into CASSLSAGAQET. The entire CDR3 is CASSLSAGAQETQYF.

CDR3 loop: CASSGTSAYNEQFF. The DNA read from the CDR3 is TGTGCCAGTAGCGGGACTAGCGCCTACAATGAG. This rearrangement joins TRBV6-2 or TRBV6-3 to TRBJ2-1, with 10 bases matching TRBD2. The CDR3 end lies 3 residues beyond the end of the read and is filled in from the germline J gene. Germline loops: CDR1 MNHEY, CDR2 SVGEGT. This CDR3 region has 14 residues. The V segment lost 9 bases and the J segment 2 bases; nucleotides outside the gene matches: 4.

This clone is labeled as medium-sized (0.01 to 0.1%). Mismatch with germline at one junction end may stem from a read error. The covered CDR3 bases are TGCGCCAGCAGCCAAGATGGTGCAGCGGGGGTAAATGAG. It is translated as CASSQDGAAGVNE. The CDR3 in full is CASSQDGAAGVNEQFF. The V gene is TRBV4-2, the J gene TRBJ2-1; 8 bases map to TRBD2. With the read ending 3 residues before the CDR3 end, the germline J gene is used to fill in that end. This CDR3 is 16 amino acids long. Germline V CDR1 and CDR2: LGHNA, YNFKEQ.

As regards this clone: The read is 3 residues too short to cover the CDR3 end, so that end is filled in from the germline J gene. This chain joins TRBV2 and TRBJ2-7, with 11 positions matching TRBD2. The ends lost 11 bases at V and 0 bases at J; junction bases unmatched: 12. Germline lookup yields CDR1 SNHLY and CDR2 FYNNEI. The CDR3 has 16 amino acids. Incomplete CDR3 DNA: TGTGCCGGATCGACTAGCGGGATCCCAAACTCCTACGAG. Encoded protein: CAGSTSGIPNSYE. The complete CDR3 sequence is CAGSTSGIPNSYEQYF.

The CDR3 loop reads CASSEEGQGASYEQYF. CDR3 DNA (partial): TGTGCCAGCAGTGAAGAGGGACAGGGGGCTTCCTACGAG. The rearrangement uses TRBV6-1 and TRBJ2-7; 12 nucleotides line up with TRBD1. The read stops 3 residues short of the end of the CDR3; the missing end is completed from the germline J gene. The CDR3 loop spans 16 amino acids. Germline V gene data show CDR1 as MNHNS and CDR2 as SASEGT. With V trimmed by 1 base and J by 1 base, 2 bases remained unmatched.

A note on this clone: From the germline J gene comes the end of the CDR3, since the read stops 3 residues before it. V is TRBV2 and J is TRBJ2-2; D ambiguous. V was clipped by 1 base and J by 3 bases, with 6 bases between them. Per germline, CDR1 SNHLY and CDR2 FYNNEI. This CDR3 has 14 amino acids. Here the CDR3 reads CASSEVPYTGELFF. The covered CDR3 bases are TGTGCCAGCAGTGAAGTTCCGTACACCGGGGAG.

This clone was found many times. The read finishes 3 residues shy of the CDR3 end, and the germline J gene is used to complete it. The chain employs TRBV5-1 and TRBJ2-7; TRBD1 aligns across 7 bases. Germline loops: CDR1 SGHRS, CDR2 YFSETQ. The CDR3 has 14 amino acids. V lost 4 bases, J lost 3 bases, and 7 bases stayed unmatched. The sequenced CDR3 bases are TGCGCCAGCAGCACCAGGACAGGCAACTACGAG. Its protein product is CASSTRTGNYE. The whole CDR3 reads CASSTRTGNYEQYF.

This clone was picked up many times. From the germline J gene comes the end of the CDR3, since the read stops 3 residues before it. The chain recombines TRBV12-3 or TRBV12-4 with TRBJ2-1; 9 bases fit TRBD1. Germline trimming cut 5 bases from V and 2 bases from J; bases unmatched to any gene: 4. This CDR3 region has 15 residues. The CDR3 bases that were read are TGTGCCAGCAGTAACAGGGGGCTCACCTACAATGAG. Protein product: CASSNRGLTYNE. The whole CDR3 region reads CASSNRGLTYNEQFF.

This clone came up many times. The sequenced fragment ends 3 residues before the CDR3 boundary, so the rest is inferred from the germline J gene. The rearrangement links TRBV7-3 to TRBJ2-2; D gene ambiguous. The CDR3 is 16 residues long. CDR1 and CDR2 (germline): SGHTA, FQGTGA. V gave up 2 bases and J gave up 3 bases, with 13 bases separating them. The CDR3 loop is CASSLFAATDTGELFF. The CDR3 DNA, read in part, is TGTGCCAGCAGCTTATTCGCGGCGACGGACACCGGGGAG.